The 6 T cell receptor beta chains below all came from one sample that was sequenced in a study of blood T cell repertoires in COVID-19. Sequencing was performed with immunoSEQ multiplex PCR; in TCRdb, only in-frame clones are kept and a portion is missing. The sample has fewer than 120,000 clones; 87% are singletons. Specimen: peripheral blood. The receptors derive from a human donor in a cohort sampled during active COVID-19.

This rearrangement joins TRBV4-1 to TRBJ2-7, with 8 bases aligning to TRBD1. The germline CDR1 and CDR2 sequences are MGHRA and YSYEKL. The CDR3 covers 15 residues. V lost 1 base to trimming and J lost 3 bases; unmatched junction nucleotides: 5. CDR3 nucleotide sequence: TGCGCCAGCAGCCAAGGGACAGGGCATGGCTACGAGCAGTACTTC. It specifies CASSQGTGHGYEQYF.

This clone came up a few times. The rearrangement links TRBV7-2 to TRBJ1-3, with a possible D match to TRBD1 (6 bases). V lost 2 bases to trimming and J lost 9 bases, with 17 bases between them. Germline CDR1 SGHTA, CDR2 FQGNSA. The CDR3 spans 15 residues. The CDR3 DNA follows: TGTGCCAGCAGCTTACTTGGCAGGGGAGAAGGCACCATATATTTT. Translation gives CASSLLGRGEGTIYF.

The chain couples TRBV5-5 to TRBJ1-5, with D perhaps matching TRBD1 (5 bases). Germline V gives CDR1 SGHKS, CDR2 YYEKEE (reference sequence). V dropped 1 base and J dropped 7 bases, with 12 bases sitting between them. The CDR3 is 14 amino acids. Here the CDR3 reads CASSLSRVYQPQHF. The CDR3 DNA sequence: TGTGCCAGCAGCTTGTCCAGGGTTTACCAGCCCCAGCATTTT.

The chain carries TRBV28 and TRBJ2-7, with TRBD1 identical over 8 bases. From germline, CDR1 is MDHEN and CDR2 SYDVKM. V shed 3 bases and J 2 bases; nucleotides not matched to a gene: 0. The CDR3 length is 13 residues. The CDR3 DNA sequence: TGTGCCAGCAGTTTGACAGGGGCCTACGAGCAGTACTTC. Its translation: CASSLTGAYEQYF.

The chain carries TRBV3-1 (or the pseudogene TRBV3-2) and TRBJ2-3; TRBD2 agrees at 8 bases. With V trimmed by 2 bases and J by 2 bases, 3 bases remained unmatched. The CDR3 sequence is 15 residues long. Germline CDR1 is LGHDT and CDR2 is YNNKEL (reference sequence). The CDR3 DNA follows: TGTGCCAGCAGCCAATCACTAGCGGCCACAGATACGCAGTATTTT. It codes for CASSQSLAATDTQYF.

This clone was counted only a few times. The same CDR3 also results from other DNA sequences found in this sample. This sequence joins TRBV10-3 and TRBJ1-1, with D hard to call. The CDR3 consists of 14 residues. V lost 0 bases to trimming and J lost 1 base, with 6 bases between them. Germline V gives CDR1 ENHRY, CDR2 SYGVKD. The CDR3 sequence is CAISESRENTEAFF. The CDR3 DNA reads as TGTGCCATCAGTGAGTCGAGGGAGAACACTGAAGCTTTCTTT.